A single TCR beta chain is shown here with its context. Antigen unknown. Constant-region reverse primers amplified full-length variable regions, followed by semi-nested Nested Universal Primer A PCR. Via MiXCR, TCRdb re-called the 5' RACE reads, giving one row per CDR3 protein. The table lists 45,000 to 55,000 distinct CDR3 sequences, about 25% of them singletons. The CDR3 totals 17 residues. From germline, CDR1 is LGHNA and CDR2 YNFKEQ. The V and J ends lost 0 bases and 7 bases respectively, with 18 bases between them. Study-wide findings and caveats: Whole repertoires were not studied in the larger cohort, only one V-J beta rearrangement. Tumor Treg TCRs overlapped most with tumor naive CD4+ cells.

Sequenced sample: tumor-infiltrating naive CD4+ T cells sorted from the breast tumor. Subset meaning: naive CD4+ T cells, CD4+CD45RA+CD25-. The rearrangement links TRBV4-2 to TRBJ2-2; D ambiguous. The origin of this receptor is a female donor with breast cancer. CDR3 amino acids: CASSQDLSSWVYGELFF. CDR3 in DNA: TGTGCCAGCAGCCAAGATCTATCTAGTTGGGTGTACGGGGAGCTGTTTTTT.